The next 31 T cell receptor beta chains were all read from a single sample in a study of T cell responses to AZD1222 COVID-19 vaccine. The protocol was immunoSEQ multiplex PCR, while the TCRdb copy is restricted to in-frame clones and leaves out a portion. Here the sample spans some 50,000 clones, roughly 83% being singletons. This specimen consisted of peripheral blood, obtained on day 0 of AZD1222 vaccination. Source of these receptors: an adult in good health.

The J gene is TRBJ2-2, the V gene TRBV19, with 7 bases that match TRBD1. This CDR3 has 14 amino acids. Per the germline V gene, CDR1 is LNHDA and CDR2 is SQIVND (reference sequence). V lost 10 bases to trimming and J lost 4 bases; unmatched junction nucleotides: 9. The CDR3 DNA reads TGTGCCACTAAGGGGGCAGGGGGCACCGGGGAGCTGTTTTTT. As protein: CATKGAGGTGELFF.

This clone was picked up a small number of times. The rearrangement links TRBV7-8 to TRBJ1-5, with D possibly being TRBD1 (6 bases). This CDR3 comprises 15 residues. Germline CDR1 and CDR2: SGHVS and FQNEAQ. Deletions cut 2 bases from V and 1 base from J, with 9 bases between. The CDR3 spells CASSLRRGSNQPQHF. CDR3 nucleotide sequence: TGTGCCAGCAGCTTAAGGAGGGGGAGCAATCAGCCCCAGCATTTT.

V is TRBV27 and J is TRBJ2-7; D assignment may be TRBD1 or TRBD2 (5 bases each). The V gene lost 7 bases and the J gene lost 6 bases, with 22 bases spanning the gap. This CDR3 is built from 15 residues. From germline, CDR1 is MNHEY and CDR2 SMNVEV (reference sequence). The CDR3 protein is CASIPLGADTSEQYF. The CDR3 DNA reads TGTGCCAGCATCCCACTCGGGGCGGACACCTCCGAGCAGTACTTC.

The chain is built from TRBV29-1 and TRBJ1-4; D is unclear. Germline loops: CDR1 SQVTM, CDR2 ANQGSEA. CDR3 length: 12 amino acids. Between the trimmed V and J ends, which lost 7 bases and 4 bases, there was a span of 10 bases. The CDR3 DNA reads as TGCAGCGCCGGAGAGATTAATGAAAAACTGTTTTTT. Amino acid sequence: CSAGEINEKLFF.

The V call is TRBV5-4, the J call TRBJ2-2, with D possibly being TRBD2 (6 bases). CDR3 length: 13 residues. Germline V gene sequence: CDR1 SGHNT, CDR2 YYREEE (reference sequence). V lost 4 bases and J lost 6, with 10 bases in between. CDR3 residues: CASSETRSGELFF. CDR3 sequence (DNA): TGTGCCAGCAGCGAGACTAGATCCGGGGAGCTGTTTTTT. The whole variable domain, remainder taken from reference TRBV5-4 and TRBJ2-2, is ETGVTQSPTHLIKTRGQQVTLRCSSQSGHNTVSWYQQALGQGPQFIFQYYREEENGRGNFPPRFSGLQFPNYSSELNVNALELDDSALYLCASSETRSGELFFGEGSRLTVL.

V gene TRBV6-6 combines with J gene TRBJ2-1; 10 bases map to TRBD2. V lost 5 bases to trimming and J lost 0 bases; unmatched junction nucleotides: 10. The CDR3 consists of 18 residues. Germline V lookup: CDR1 MNHNY, CDR2 SVGAGI (reference sequence). CDR3 protein: CASSLARSSGSSYNEQFF. The CDR3 DNA is TGTGCCAGCAGTCTGGCTCGTTCTAGCGGGAGCTCCTACAATGAGCAGTTCTTC.

By frequency in the sample, this clone is medium-sized (0.01 to 0.1%). The chain recombines TRBV7-9 with TRBJ2-1; perhaps TRBD1 as D (6 bases). Trimming left V 1 base short and J 4 bases short, with 8 bases between. Germline loops: CDR1 SEHNR, CDR2 FQNEAQ (reference sequence). This CDR3 is built from 14 residues. In DNA, the CDR3 is TGTGCCAGCAGCTTAGTACAGGGTTACAATGAGCAGTTCTTC. Its translation is CASSLVQGYNEQFF.

The chain recombines TRBV15 with TRBJ2-1, with 11 bases identical to TRBD2. Germline CDR1 reads LNHNV; CDR2 reads YYDKDF (reference sequence). This CDR3 contains 19 residues. Trimming cost V 3 bases and J 7 bases; bases outside gene matches: 17. CDR3: CATSSMMSTSGAGMNEQFF. CDR3 coding DNA: TGTGCCACCAGCAGCATGATGTCGACTAGCGGGGCCGGGATGAATGAGCAGTTCTTC.

The chain employs TRBV19 and TRBJ2-7, with unresolved D. Germline V gene lookup returns CDR1 LNHDA and CDR2 SQIVND (reference sequence). Trimming took off 3 bases at V and 7 bases at J, with 13 bases between the two ends. The CDR3 runs to 13 residues. The CDR3 protein is CASSITRPGEQYF. The CDR3 region has the DNA TGTGCCAGTAGTATCACCAGGCCTGGGGAGCAGTACTTC.

The CDR3 sequence: CASSLQGAKDEQFF. DNA for the CDR3: TGTGCCAGCAGTTTACAGGGGGCGAAGGATGAGCAGTTCTTC. J is TRBJ2-1 and V is TRBV28; 8 nucleotides line up with TRBD1. Germline CDR1 MDHEN, CDR2 SYDVKM. The CDR3 is made up of 14 amino acids. Trimming took 2 bases from V and 8 from J; bases not matched to a gene: 5.

The chain recombines TRBV7-9 with TRBJ1-6; D unclear. The V and J ends lost 5 bases and 7 bases respectively, with 15 bases between them. CDR1 and CDR2 from the germline V gene are SEHNR and FQNEAQ (reference sequence). The CDR3 contains 15 residues. The CDR3 region is CASSERQAGNSPLHF. The CDR3 DNA sequence: TGTGCCAGCAGCGAAAGGCAGGCTGGAAATTCACCCCTCCACTTT.

This rearrangement joins TRBV7-3 to TRBJ1-1; D call uncertain. V was pared by 0 bases and J by 1 base, with 3 bases between. This CDR3 is built from 13 residues. CDR1 is SGHTA and CDR2 is FQGTGA in the germline V gene. This CDR3 reads CASSLTWNTEAFF. DNA of the CDR3: TGTGCCAGCAGCTTAACATGGAACACTGAAGCTTTCTTT.

In this sample, this clone turned up a few times. This chain links TRBV7-8 with TRBJ1-5; 7 bases align to TRBD1. The J segment lost 6 bases and the V segment lost 1 base, leaving 6 bases of the junction unmatched. Germline CDR1 reads SGHVS; CDR2 reads FQNEAQ. This CDR3 spans 15 amino acids. In DNA, the CDR3 is TGTGCCAGCAGCTTAGGGACAGGTGGTGGTCAGCCCCAGCATTTT. This gives the protein CASSLGTGGGQPQHF. The full variable domain, completed using reference TRBV7-8 and TRBJ1-5, is GAGVSQSPRYKVAKRGQDVALRCDPISGHVSLFWYQQALGQGPEFLTYFQNEAQLDKSGLPSDRFFAERPEGSVSTLKIQRTQQEDSAVYLCASSLGTGGGQPQHFGDGTRLSIL.

This clone was seen only a few times. V usage is TRBV6-1 and J usage is TRBJ2-3; 7 bases map to TRBD2. The CDR3 sequence is 15 residues long. Unmatched junction bases numbered 3, after V lost 2 bases and J lost 1 base. Germline V gives CDR1 MNHNS, CDR2 SASEGT. The CDR3 DNA sequence: TGTGCCAGCAGTGAAAGTCTAGCGGGCACAGATACGCAGTATTTT. It yields the protein CASSESLAGTDTQYF.

The chain has TRBV10-1 and TRBJ2-3, with 10 bases matching TRBD2. V lost 2 bases to trimming and J lost 7 bases; unmatched junction nucleotides: 6. The length of the CDR3 is 15 residues. Germline CDR1 and CDR2: WNHNN and SYGVQD (reference sequence). CDR3 region: CASSETSSGRHTQYF. The CDR3 nucleotides read TGCGCCAGCAGTGAGACGTCTAGCGGGAGACATACGCAGTATTTT.

The chain links TRBV2 to TRBJ1-5; D is unresolved. V was shortened by 4 bases and J by 3 bases, with 7 bases between the two germline ends. Germline V lookup: CDR1 SNHLY, CDR2 FYNNEI. This CDR3 is 13 amino acids long. CDR3 in amino acids: CASSVYDNQPQHF. For the CDR3, the DNA is TGTGCCAGCAGTGTCTACGACAATCAGCCCCAGCATTTT.

The chain couples TRBV6-5 to TRBJ1-1, with 9 bases fitting TRBD1. Germline V gene lookup returns CDR1 MNHEY and CDR2 SVGAGI. The CDR3 extends over 15 amino acids. The V gene end was trimmed by 5 bases and the J gene end by 3 bases; junction bases not matched to a gene: 7. This chain's CDR3 is CASSNYRGQDTEAFF. The CDR3 coding sequence is TGTGCCAGCAGTAACTACAGGGGGCAGGACACTGAAGCTTTCTTT.

The chain employs TRBV15 and TRBJ1-2, with 8 bases lining up with TRBD1. Germline assignment: CDR1 LNHNV and CDR2 YYDKDF (reference sequence). V gave up 5 bases and J gave up 4 bases; unmatched junction bases: 3. CDR3 size: 13 residues. CDR3 nucleotides: TGTGCCACCAGCGACAGGGGTTCCTATGGCTACACCTTC. Translated: CATSDRGSYGYTF.

The chain joins TRBV6-5 to TRBJ2-7; TRBD1 matches at 10 bases. Trimming cost V 5 bases and J 5 bases; bases outside gene matches: 9. The length of the CDR3 is 15 residues. Germline V lookup: CDR1 MNHEY, CDR2 SVGAGI. The CDR3 reads CASSPDRGFRNEQYF. The DNA of the CDR3 is TGTGCCAGCAGTCCGGACAGGGGGTTTCGGAACGAGCAGTACTTC.

The table lists this clone with a few counts. V usage is TRBV5-1 and J usage is TRBJ1-2; 10 bases are a match to TRBD1. J was trimmed by 3 bases and V by 5 bases; bases with no gene match: 10. Germline values: CDR1 SGHRS, CDR2 YFSETQ. The CDR3 is 16 residues long. CDR3 in DNA: TGCGCCAGCAGTCGAGCGACAGGGGGCTACGACTATGGCTACACCTTC. Its translation: CASSRATGGYDYGYTF.

The chain has TRBV7-2 and TRBJ2-1, with 10 bases fitting TRBD1. The CDR3 extends over 16 amino acids. Germline CDR1 reads SGHTA; CDR2 reads FQGNSA. After removal of 4 bases from V and 7 bases from J, the junction contained 10 bases not matched to a gene. The CDR3 region is CASSSLRMDRGNEQFF. In DNA, the CDR3 is TGTGCCAGCAGCTCCTTACGAATGGACAGGGGGAATGAGCAGTTCTTC.

The chain joins TRBV19 to TRBJ2-2, with 8 positions matching TRBD1. J lost 5 bases, V lost 3 bases, and 5 bases had no gene match. CDR3 length: 15 residues. Germline CDR1 LNHDA, CDR2 SQIVND (reference sequence). As DNA, the CDR3 is TGTGCCAGTAGTATCCCCGGGACAGGAACCGGGGAGCTGTTTTTT. Translated: CASSIPGTGTGELFF.

This chain connects TRBV4-1 to TRBJ1-5; D unclear. The CDR3 loop spans 13 amino acids. Germline CDR1 and CDR2: MGHRA and YSYEKL. Trimming removed 0 bases from V and 1 base from J, with 1 base in between. CDR3 amino acids: CASSQDSNQPQHF. The CDR3 bases are TGCGCCAGCAGCCAAGACAGCAATCAGCCCCAGCATTTT.

The V gene is TRBV2, the J gene TRBJ1-5, with D uncertain. The CDR3 is 15 amino acids. V lost 2 bases, J lost 2 bases, and 10 bases lay in between. The germline CDR1 and CDR2 sequences are SNHLY and FYNNEI. The CDR3 sequence is CASSESRWGNQPQHF. CDR3 bases: TGTGCCAGCAGTGAAAGTCGGTGGGGCAATCAGCCCCAGCATTTT. The whole variable domain, filled in from reference TRBV2 and TRBJ1-5, reads EPEVTQTPSHQVTQMGQEVILRCVPISNHLYFYWYRQILGQKVEFLVSFYNNEISEKSEIFDDQFSVERPDGSNFTLKIRSTKLEDSAMYFCASSESRWGNQPQHFGDGTRLSIL.

The CDR3, as DNA: TGTGCCAGCAGCCCCGGGACAGGGAACAATTCACCCCTCCACTTT. This encodes CASSPGTGNNSPLHF. The chain combines TRBV14 with TRBJ1-6, with 9 bases fitting TRBD1. Germline CDR1 and CDR2: SGHDN and FVKESK. This CDR3 has 15 amino acids. V lost 4 bases to trimming and J lost 7 bases; unmatched junction nucleotides: 5.

The chain's CDR3 is CASRLDRDNSYGYTF. In DNA form, the CDR3 reads TGTGCCAGCAGGCTCGACCGGGACAACAGCTATGGCTACACCTTC. This sequence joins TRBV6-5 and TRBJ1-2; D is possibly TRBD1 (6 bases). Germline V gene data show CDR1 as MNHEY and CDR2 as SVGAGI. The CDR3 spans 15 residues. The V gene lost 6 bases and the J gene lost 4 bases, with 18 bases spanning the gap.

The chain is built from TRBV18 and TRBJ1-6, with D perhaps matching TRBD1 (5 bases). Germline assignment: CDR1 KGHSH and CDR2 LQKENI. The CDR3 loop spans 15 amino acids. V dropped 2 bases and J dropped 7 bases, with 12 bases sitting between them. DNA for the CDR3: TGTGCCAGCTCACCAGAGGGGTCCCAGAATTCACCCCTCCACTTT. Translating it yields CASSPEGSQNSPLHF.

This clone was detected once. The chain joins TRBV19 to TRBJ2-1; D might be TRBD2 (6 bases). This CDR3 has 14 amino acids. In germline, CDR1 is LNHDA, CDR2 SQIVND (reference sequence). Trimming cost V 3 bases and J 0 bases, with 6 bases left between them. DNA for the CDR3: TGTGCCAGTAGTATGGGGGGCTCCTACAATGAGCAGTTCTTC. Amino acids: CASSMGGSYNEQFF.

The chain employs TRBV6-1 and TRBJ2-1; 7 nucleotides line up with TRBD1. Germline V gene sequence: CDR1 MNHNS, CDR2 SASEGT. Trimming took 2 bases from V and 12 from J; bases not matched to a gene: 13. The CDR3 is 15 amino acids. The CDR3 here is CASSERQGRFSWQFF. The CDR3 DNA reads as TGTGCCAGCAGTGAAAGACAGGGTAGGTTTTCATGGCAGTTCTTC.

This chain uses TRBV10-3 with TRBJ1-2; 8 bases line up with TRBD1. Germline CDR1 ENHRY, CDR2 SYGVKD. J lost 4 bases, V lost 5 bases, and 6 bases had no gene match. The CDR3 contains 14 residues. CDR3 region: CAISQQGAGYGYTF. The CDR3 nucleotides are TGTGCCATCAGTCAGCAGGGGGCTGGCTATGGCTACACCTTC.

The chain is built from TRBV28 and TRBJ2-1; D is ambiguous. Trimming removed 6 bases from V and 7 bases from J, with 10 bases in between. The length of the CDR3 is 12 residues. Germline V gene sequence: CDR1 MDHEN, CDR2 SYDVKM. DNA for the CDR3: TGTGCCAGCAGCTTGCGACGTAATGAGCAGTTCTTC. Amino acids: CASSLRRNEQFF.